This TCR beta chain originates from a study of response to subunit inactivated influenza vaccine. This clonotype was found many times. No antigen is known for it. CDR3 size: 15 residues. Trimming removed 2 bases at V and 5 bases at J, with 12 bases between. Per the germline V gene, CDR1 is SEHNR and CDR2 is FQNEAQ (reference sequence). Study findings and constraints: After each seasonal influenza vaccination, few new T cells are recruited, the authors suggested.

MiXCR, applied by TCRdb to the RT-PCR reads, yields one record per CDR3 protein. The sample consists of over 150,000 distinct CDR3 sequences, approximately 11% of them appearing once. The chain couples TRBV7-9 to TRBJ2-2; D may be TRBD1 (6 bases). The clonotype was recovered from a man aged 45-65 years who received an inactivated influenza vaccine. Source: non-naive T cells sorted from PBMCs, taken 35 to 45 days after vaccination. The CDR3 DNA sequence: TGTGCCAGCAGCTTAAACAGGGTTGGGACCGGGGAGCTGTTTTTT. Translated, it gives CASSLNRVGTGELFF. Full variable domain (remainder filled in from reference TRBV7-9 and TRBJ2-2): DTGVSQNPRHKITKRGQNVTFRCDPISEHNRLYWYRQTLGQGPEFLTYFQNEAQLEKSRLLSDRFSAERPKGSFSTLEIQRTEQGDSAMYLCASSLNRVGTGELFFGEGSRLTVL.